This TCR beta chain was sequenced during a study of T cell responses to AZD1222 COVID-19 vaccine. Study context: Second-dose timings of about 4 or about 12 weeks were pooled.

Study conclusions and caveats: Mostly white British, mostly female donors; authors suggested clonal diversity may be underestimated. Reports indicate that nearly half of spike-specific TCRs are directed at unmutated variant regions.

The CDR3 runs to 15 residues. The V segment lost 5 bases and the J segment 4 bases; nucleotides outside the gene matches: 8. Per the germline V gene, CDR1 is SGHNT and CDR2 is YYREEE (reference sequence). With respect to this clone: The antigen remains unidentified.

Method: immunoSEQ multiplex PCR; TCRdb's copy keeps in-frame clones and lacks some. Among around 52,000 clones, approximately 83% were seen once, and the ten largest hold approximately 15%. Sample: peripheral blood, taken on day 0 of AZD1222 vaccination. This clonotype was obtained from an adult in good health. This chain joins TRBV5-4 and TRBJ1-2, with 10 bases that match TRBD1. Written as DNA, the CDR3 is TGTGCCAGCAGTCCCGGGACAGGGGATGGCTATGGCTACACCTTC. Protein product: CASSPGTGDGYGYTF.